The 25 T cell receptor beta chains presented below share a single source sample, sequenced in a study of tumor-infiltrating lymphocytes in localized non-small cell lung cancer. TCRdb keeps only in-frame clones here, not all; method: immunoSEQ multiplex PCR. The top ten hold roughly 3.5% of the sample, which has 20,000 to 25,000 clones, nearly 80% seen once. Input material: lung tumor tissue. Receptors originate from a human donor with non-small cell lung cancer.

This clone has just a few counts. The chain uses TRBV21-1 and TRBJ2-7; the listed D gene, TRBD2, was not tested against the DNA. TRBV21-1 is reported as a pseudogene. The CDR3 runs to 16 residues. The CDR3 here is CASSKDSGGRSYEQYF. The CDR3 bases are TGTGCCAGCAGCAAAGATAGCGGGGGTCGCTCCTACGAGCAGTACTTC.

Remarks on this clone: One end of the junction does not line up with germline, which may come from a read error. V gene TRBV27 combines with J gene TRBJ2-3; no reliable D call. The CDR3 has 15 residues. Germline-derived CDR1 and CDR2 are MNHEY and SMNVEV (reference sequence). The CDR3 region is CASGFGISGTDTQYF. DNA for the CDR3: TGTGCCAGCGGTTTCGGTATATCAGGCACAGATACGCAGTATTTT.

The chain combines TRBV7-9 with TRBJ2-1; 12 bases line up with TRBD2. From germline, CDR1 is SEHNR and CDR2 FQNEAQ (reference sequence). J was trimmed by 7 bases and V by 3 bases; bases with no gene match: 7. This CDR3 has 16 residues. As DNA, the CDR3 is TGTGCCAGCAGCTTTTCCCTAGCGGGAGGGATAAATGAGCAGTTCTTC. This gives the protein CASSFSLAGGINEQFF.

The CDR3 protein is CASSSTSGQGVDTQYF. The CDR3 DNA is TGTGCCAGCAGCTCAACCTCAGGACAAGGGGTAGATACGCAGTATTTT. The V gene is TRBV9, the J gene TRBJ2-3; D is perhaps TRBD1 (5 bases). Deletions cut 4 bases from V and 5 bases from J, with 20 bases between. The CDR3 runs 16 residues. Per germline, CDR1 SGDLS and CDR2 YYNGEE. Full variable domain (missing parts from reference TRBV9 and TRBJ2-3): DSGVTQTPKHLITATGQRVTLRCSPRSGDLSVYWYQQSLDQGLQFLIQYYNGEERAKGNILERFSAQQFPDLHSELNLSSLELGDSALYFCASSSTSGQGVDTQYFGPGTRLTVL.

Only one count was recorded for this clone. The CDR3 DNA reads as TGTGCCGGGGGACAGGACAATCAGCCCCAGCATTTT. Encoded protein: CAGGQDNQPQHF. The rearrangement joins TRBV30 to TRBJ1-5; 8 bases are shared with TRBD1. V dropped 8 bases and J dropped 3; count of bases not matched to a gene: 3. Per germline, CDR1 GTSNPN and CDR2 SVGIG (reference sequence). This CDR3 region has 12 residues.

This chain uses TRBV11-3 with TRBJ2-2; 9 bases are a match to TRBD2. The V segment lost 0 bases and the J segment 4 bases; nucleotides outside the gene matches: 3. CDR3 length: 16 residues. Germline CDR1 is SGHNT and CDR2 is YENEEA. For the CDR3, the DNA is TGTGCCAGCAGCTTAGAGATAGCGGGAGCCACCGGGGAGCTGTTTTTT. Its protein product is CASSLEIAGATGELFF.

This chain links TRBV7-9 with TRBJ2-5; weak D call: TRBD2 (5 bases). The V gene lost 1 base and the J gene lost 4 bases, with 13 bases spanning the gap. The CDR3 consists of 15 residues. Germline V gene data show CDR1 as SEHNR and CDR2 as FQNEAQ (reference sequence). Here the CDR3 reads CASSLVGRAGETQYF. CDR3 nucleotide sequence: TGTGCCAGCAGCTTAGTGGGTAGGGCGGGAGAGACCCAGTACTTC.

CDR3 in DNA: TGCGCCAGCAGCCAAGATTTGGGGAAGGGTCCTTACAATGAGCAGTTCTTC. Its protein product is CASSQDLGKGPYNEQFF. V usage is TRBV4-3 and J usage is TRBJ2-1; no reliable D call. CDR3 length equals 17 residues. V gave up 0 bases and J gave up 4 bases, with 16 bases separating them. Germline V gives CDR1 LGHNA, CDR2 YSLEER.

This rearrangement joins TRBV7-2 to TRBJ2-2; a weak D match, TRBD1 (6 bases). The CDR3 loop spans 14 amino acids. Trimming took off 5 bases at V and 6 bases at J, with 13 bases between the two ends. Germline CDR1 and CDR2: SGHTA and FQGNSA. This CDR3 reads CASSKDRWAGELFF. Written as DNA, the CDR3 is TGTGCCAGCAGCAAAGACAGGTGGGCCGGGGAGCTGTTTTTT.

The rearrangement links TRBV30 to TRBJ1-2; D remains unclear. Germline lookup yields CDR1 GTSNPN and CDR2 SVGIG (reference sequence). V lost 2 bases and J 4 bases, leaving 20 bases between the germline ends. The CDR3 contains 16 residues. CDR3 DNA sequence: TGTGCCTGGAGTCTTAAGGGCGCGGTGGGAGCCTATGGCTACACCTTC. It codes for CAWSLKGAVGAYGYTF.

The CDR3 DNA sequence: TGTGCCAGCAGCGCGGGACTAGCGCAGAGAGAGCAGTACTTC. Translating gives CASSAGLAQREQYF. The V gene is TRBV9, the J gene TRBJ2-7, with 10 positions matching TRBD2. Germline V gives CDR1 SGDLS, CDR2 YYNGEE. The CDR3 has 14 amino acids. J was trimmed by 7 bases and V by 3 bases; bases with no gene match: 7.

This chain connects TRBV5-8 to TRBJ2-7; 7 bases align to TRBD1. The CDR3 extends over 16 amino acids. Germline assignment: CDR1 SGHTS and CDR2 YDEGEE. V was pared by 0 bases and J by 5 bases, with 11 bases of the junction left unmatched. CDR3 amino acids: CASSLGPEDRAHEQYF. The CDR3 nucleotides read TGTGCCAGCAGCTTGGGCCCAGAAGACAGGGCACACGAGCAGTACTTC. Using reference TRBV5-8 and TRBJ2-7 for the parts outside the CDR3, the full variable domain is EAGVTQSPTHLIKTRGQQATLRCSPISGHTSVYWYQQALGLGLQFLLWYDEGEERNRGNFPPRFSGRQFPNYSSELNVNALELEDSALYLCASSLGPEDRAHEQYFGPGTRLTVT.

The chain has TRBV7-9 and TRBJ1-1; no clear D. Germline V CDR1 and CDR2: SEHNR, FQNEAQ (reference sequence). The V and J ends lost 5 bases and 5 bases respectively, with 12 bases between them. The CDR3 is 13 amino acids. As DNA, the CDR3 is TGTGCCAGCAGCCTCCTGGTGGGTACTGAAGCTTTCTTT. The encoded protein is CASSLLVGTEAFF.

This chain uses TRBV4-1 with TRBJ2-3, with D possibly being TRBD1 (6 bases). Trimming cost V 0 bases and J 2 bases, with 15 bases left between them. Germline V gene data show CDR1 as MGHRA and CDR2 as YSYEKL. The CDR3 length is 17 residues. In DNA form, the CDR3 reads TGCGCCAGCAGCCAAGATGGGGGTCGGGGACACACAGATACGCAGTATTTT. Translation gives CASSQDGGRGHTDTQYF.

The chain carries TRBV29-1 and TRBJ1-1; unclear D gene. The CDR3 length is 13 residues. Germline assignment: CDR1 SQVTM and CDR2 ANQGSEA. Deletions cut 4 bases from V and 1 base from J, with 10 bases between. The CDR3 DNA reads TGCAGCGTTGCGCCCCATACGAACACTGAAGCTTTCTTT. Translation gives CSVAPHTNTEAFF.

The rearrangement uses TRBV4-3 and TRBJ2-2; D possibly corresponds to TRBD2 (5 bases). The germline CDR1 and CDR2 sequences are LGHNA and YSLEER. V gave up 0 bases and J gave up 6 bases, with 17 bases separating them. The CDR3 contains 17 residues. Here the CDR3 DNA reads TGCGCCAGCAGCCAAGAATTGGTACGGGGAAGTCCCGGGGAGCTGTTTTTT. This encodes CASSQELVRGSPGELFF.

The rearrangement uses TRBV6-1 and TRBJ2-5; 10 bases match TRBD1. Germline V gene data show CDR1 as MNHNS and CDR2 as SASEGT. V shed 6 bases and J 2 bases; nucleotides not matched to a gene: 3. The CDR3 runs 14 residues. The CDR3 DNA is TGTGCCAGCAGGGGGACAGGGGTTCAAGAGACCCAGTACTTC. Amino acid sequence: CASRGTGVQETQYF.

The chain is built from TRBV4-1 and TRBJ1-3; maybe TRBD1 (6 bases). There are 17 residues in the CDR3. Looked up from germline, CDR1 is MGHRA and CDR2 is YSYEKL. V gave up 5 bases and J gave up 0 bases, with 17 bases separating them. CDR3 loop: CASSIQQGVSSGNTIYF. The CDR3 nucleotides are TGCGCCAGCAGCATACAACAGGGAGTTAGCTCTGGAAACACCATATATTTT.

The CDR3 coding sequence is TGTGCCAGCTCACTGGGACTAGCGGGGAACACAGATACGCAGTATTTT. Translating it yields CASSLGLAGNTDTQYF. The chain has TRBV18 and TRBJ2-3, with 13 bases that match TRBD2. This CDR3 comprises 16 residues. V was clipped by 4 bases and J by 2 bases; unmatched bases: 3. Per germline, CDR1 KGHSH and CDR2 LQKENI.

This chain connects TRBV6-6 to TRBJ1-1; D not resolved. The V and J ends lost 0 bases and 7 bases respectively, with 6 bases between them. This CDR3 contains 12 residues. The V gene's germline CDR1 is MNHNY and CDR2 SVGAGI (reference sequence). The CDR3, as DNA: TGTGCCAGCAGTTACTCGTTGAGTGAAGCTTTCTTT. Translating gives CASSYSLSEAFF.

The CDR3: CASSPGAFF. The CDR3 bases are TGTGCCAGCAGTCCAGGAGCTTTCTTT. The chain recombines TRBV28 with TRBJ1-1; D gene unclear. Trimming removed 5 bases at V and 10 bases at J, with 5 bases between. The germline V gene has CDR1 MDHEN and CDR2 SYDVKM. The CDR3 length is 9 residues.

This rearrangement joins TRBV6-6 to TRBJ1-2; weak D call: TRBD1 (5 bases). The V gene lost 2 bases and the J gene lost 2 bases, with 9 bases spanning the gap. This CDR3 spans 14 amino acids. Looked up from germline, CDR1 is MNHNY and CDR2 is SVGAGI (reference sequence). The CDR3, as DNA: TGTGCCAGCAGTTACGACGGGGCGAACTATGGCTACACCTTC. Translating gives CASSYDGANYGYTF.

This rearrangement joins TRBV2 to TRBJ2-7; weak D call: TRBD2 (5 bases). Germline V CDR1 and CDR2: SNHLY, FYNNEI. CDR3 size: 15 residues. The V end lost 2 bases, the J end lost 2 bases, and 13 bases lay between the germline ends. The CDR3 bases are TGTGCCAGCAGTGAAAGGCGGGTACCGCCCTACGAGCAGTACTTC. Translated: CASSERRVPPYEQYF.

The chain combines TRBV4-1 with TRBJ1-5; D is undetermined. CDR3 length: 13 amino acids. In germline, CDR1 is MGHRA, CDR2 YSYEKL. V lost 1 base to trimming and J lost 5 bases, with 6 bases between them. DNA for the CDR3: TGCGCCAGCAGCCAAGCTACCCATCAGCCCCAGCATTTT. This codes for CASSQATHQPQHF.

The CDR3 DNA is TGTGCCTGGGGGATACAAGAGGATACGCAGTATTTT. Amino acids: CAWGIQEDTQYF. The chain couples TRBV30 to TRBJ2-3; D is unclear. CDR1 and CDR2 from the germline V gene are GTSNPN and SVGIG (reference sequence). Trimming stripped 5 bases from V and 6 bases from J, with 12 bases between. CDR3 size: 12 residues.